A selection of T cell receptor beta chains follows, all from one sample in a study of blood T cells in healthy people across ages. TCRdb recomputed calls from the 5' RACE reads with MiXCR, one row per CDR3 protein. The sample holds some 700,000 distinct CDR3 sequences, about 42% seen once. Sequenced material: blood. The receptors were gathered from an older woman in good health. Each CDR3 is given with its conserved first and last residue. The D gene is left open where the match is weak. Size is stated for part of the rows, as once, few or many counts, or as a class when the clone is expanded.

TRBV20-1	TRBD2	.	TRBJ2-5	CSARNWTSGVEQYF	TGCAGTGCTAGAAATTGGACTAGCGGCGTTGAGCAGTACTTC
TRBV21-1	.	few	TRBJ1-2	CASSKPSLYGYTF	TGTGCCAGCAGCAAACCGTCACTGTATGGCTACACCTTC
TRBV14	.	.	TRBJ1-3	CASRGAGNTIYF	TGTGCCAGCAGGGGGGCTGGAAACACCATATATTTT
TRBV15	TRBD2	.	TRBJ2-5	CATSRACGRGETQYF	TGTGCCACCAGCAGAGCTTGCGGGAGGGGAGAGACCCAGTACTTC
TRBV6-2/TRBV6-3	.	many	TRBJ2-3	CASSPGVGTDTQYF	TGTGCCAGCAGCCCCGGGGTGGGCACAGATACGCAGTATTTT
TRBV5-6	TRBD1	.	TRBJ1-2	CASSPGSGGTPYGYTF	TGTGCCAGCAGCCCGGGCTCAGGGGGAACGCCCTATGGCTACACCTTC
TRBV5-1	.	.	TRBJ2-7	CASSSDWGEQYF	TGCGCCAGCAGCTCGGACTGGGGCGAGCAGTACTTC
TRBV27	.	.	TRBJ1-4	CASRQTRGELFF	TGTGCCAGTCGGCAGACAAGGGGGGAACTGTTTTTT
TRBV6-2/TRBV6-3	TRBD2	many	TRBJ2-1	CASTPPGLAGNEQFF	TGTGCCAGCACCCCCCCGGGACTAGCGGGCAATGAGCAGTTCTTC
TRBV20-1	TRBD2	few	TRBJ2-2	CSARKAGLSGELFF	TGCAGTGCTAGGAAAGCGGGACTGTCCGGGGAGCTGTTTTTT
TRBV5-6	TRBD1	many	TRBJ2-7	CASSPGTVTYEQYF	TGTGCCAGCAGCCCCGGGACAGTTACCTACGAGCAGTACTTC
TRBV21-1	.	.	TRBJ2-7	CASSSHNRGPYEQYF	TGTGCCAGCAGCTCGCACAACAGGGGTCCCTACGAGCAGTACTTC
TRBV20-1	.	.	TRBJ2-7	CSGEPRDSYEQYF	TGCAGTGGGGAGCCACGGGACTCCTACGAGCAGTACTTC
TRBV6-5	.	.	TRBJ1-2	CASSSYSGSPKDYGYTF	TGTGCCAGCAGTTCCTATTCAGGCTCCCCGAAGGACTATGGCTACACCTTC
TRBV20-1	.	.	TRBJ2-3	CSGRARGSRTDTQYF	TGCAGTGGAAGGGCCAGGGGTTCCCGCACAGATACGCAGTATTTT
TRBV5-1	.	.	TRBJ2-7	CASSLSIAEGRKQYF	TGCGCCAGCAGCTTGTCCATCGCGGAGGGAAGGAAGCAGTACTTC
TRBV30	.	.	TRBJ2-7	CAWRTVNEQYF	TGTGCCTGGAGGACAGTAAACGAGCAGTACTTC
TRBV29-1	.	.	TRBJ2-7	CSVRGQHEQYF	TGCAGCGTACGGGGACAACACGAGCAGTACTTC